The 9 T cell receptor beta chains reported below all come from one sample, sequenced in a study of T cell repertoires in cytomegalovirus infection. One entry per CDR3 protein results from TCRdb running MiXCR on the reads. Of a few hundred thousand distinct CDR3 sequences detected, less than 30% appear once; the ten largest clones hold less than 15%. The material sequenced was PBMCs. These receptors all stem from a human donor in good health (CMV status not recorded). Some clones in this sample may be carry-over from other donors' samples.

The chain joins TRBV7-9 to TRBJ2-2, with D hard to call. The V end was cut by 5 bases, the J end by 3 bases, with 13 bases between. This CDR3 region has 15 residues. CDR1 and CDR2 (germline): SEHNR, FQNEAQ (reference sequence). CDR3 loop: CASSPNPHYTGELFF. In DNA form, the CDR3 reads TGTGCCAGCAGCCCAAACCCCCACTACACCGGGGAGCTGTTTTTT.

CDR3 sequence reads: CATERVFF. CDR3 sequence (DNA): TGCGCCACCGAGAGGGTGTTTTTT. The gene calls are TRBV10-1 and TRBJ1-4; D is unresolved. Trimming shortened V by 10 bases and J by 15 bases, and 9 bases separated the two germline ends. CDR3 length equals 8 residues. CDR1 and CDR2 (germline): WNHNN, SYGVQD (reference sequence).

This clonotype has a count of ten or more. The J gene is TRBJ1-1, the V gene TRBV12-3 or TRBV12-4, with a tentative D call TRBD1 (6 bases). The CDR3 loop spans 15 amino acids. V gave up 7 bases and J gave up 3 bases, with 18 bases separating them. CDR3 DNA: TGTGCCAGCATCATGGGGGACACACGATACACTGAAGCTTTCTTT. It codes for CASIMGDTRYTEAFF.

The CDR3 loop is CASSPSLRLAGEVEQYF. The CDR3 DNA reads TGTGCCAGCAGCCCCTCTTTGAGACTAGCGGGAGAGGTAGAGCAGTACTTC. This chain links TRBV14 with TRBJ2-7; 12 nucleotides align to TRBD2. The V gene's germline CDR1 is SGHDN and CDR2 FVKESK. V trimming: 4 bases; J trimming: 7 bases; junction bases outside the gene matches: 14. CDR3 length: 17 residues.

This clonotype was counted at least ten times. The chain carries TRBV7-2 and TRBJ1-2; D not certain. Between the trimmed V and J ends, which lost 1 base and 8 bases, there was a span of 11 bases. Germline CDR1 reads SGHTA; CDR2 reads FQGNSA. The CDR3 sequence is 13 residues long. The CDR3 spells CASSLVTMGGYTF. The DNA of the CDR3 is TGTGCCAGCAGCTTAGTTACTATGGGAGGCTACACCTTC.

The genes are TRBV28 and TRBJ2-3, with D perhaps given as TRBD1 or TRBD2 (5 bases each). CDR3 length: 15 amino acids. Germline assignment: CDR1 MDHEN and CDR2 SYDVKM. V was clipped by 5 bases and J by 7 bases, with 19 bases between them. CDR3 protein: CASSNPGTLLYTQYF. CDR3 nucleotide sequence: TGTGCCAGCAGTAATCCCGGGACGCTTTTATATACGCAGTATTTT.

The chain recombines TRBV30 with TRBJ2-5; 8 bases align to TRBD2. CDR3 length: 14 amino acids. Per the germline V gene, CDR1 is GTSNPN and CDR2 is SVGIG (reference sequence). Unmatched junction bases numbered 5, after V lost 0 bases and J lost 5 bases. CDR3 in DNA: TGTGCCTGGAGTGTACAAGGCGGGGGGGAGACCCAGTACTTC. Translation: CAWSVQGGGETQYF.

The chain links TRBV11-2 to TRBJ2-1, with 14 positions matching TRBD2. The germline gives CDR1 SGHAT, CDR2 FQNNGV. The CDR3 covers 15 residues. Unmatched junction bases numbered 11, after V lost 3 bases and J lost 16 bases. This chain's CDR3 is CASSLGLAGVTTSFF. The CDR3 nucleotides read TGTGCCAGCAGCTTGGGACTAGCGGGAGTAACGACCTCCTTCTTC.

CDR3 loop: CASSSGTSGGWNEQFF. The DNA of the CDR3 is TGTGCCAGCAGCTCAGGGACTAGCGGTGGATGGAATGAGCAGTTCTTC. This chain connects TRBV5-4 to TRBJ2-1; 11 bases line up with TRBD2. The CDR3 runs 16 residues. Per the germline V gene, CDR1 is SGHNT and CDR2 is YYREEE (reference sequence). The V and J ends lost 3 bases and 7 bases, in that order; junction bases with no gene match: 9.